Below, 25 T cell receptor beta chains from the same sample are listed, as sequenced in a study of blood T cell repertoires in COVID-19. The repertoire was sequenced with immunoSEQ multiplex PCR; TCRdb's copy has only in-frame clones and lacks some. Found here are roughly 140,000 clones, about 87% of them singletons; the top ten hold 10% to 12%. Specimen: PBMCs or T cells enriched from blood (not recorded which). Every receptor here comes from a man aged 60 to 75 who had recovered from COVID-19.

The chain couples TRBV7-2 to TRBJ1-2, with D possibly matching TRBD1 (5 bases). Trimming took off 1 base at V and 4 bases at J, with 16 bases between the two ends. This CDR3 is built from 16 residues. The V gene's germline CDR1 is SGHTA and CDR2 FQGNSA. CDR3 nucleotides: TGTGCCAGCAGCTTAGATGGGGCAGGGATCGGCTATGGCTACACCTTC. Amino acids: CASSLDGAGIGYGYTF.

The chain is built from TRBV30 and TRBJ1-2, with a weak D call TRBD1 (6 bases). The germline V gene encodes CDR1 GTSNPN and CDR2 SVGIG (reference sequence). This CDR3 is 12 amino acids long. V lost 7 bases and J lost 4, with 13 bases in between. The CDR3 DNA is TGTGCCTTCCAGGACAGCTTCTATGGCTACACCTTC. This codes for CAFQDSFYGYTF.

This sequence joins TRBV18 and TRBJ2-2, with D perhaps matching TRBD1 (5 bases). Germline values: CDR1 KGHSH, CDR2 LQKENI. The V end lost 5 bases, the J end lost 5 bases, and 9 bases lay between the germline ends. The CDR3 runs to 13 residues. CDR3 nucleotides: TGTGCCAGCTCAGCACGACAGACCGGGGAGCTGTTTTTT. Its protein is CASSARQTGELFF.

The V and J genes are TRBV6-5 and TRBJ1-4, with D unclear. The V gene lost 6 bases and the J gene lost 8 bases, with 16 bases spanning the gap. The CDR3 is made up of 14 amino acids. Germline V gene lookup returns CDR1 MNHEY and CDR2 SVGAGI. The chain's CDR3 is CASRKTLGQEKLFF. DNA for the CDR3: TGTGCCAGCAGGAAGACACTGGGCCAGGAAAAACTGTTTTTT.

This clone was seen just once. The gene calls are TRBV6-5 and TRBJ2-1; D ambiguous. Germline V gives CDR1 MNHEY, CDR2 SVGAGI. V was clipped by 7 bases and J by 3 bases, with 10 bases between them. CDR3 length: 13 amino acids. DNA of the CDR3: TGTGCCAGCAAGCCTATTAACTACAATGAGCAGTTCTTC. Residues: CASKPINYNEQFF.

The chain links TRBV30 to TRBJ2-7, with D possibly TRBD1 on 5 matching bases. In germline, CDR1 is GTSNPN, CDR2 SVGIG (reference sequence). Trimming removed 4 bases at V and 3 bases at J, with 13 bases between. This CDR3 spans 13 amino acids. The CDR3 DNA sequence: TGTGCCTGGACCCAGGGATCCAACTACGAGCAGTACTTC. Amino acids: CAWTQGSNYEQYF.

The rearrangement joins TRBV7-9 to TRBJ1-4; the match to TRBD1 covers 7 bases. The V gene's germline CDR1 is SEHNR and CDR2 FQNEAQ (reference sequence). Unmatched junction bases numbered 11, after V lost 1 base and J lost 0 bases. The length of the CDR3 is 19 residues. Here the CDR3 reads CASSLVSGGFLATNEKLFF. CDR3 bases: TGTGCCAGCAGCTTAGTTTCAGGGGGATTCCTTGCAACTAATGAAAAACTGTTTTTT.

CDR3: CAEKGVNEKLFF. In DNA, the CDR3 is TGTGCCGAAAAGGGGGTGAATGAAAAACTGTTTTTT. The genes are TRBV7-9 and TRBJ1-4, with a possible D match to TRBD1 (6 bases). The CDR3 spans 12 residues. CDR1 is SEHNR and CDR2 is FQNEAQ in the germline V gene (reference sequence). Trimming left V 11 bases short and J 5 bases short, with 12 bases between.

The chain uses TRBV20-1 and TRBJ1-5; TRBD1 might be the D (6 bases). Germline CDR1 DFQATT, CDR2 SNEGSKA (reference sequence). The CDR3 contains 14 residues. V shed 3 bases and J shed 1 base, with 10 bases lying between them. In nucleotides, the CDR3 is TGCAGTGCTAGTACAGGGTCCAGCAATCAGCCCCAGCATTTT. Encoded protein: CSASTGSSNQPQHF.

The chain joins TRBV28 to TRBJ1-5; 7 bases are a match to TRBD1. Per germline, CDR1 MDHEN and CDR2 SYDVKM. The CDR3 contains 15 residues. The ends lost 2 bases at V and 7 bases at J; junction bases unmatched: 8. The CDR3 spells CASSLQTGLGQPQHF. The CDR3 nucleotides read TGTGCCAGCAGTTTACAGACAGGGCTGGGGCAGCCCCAGCATTTT.

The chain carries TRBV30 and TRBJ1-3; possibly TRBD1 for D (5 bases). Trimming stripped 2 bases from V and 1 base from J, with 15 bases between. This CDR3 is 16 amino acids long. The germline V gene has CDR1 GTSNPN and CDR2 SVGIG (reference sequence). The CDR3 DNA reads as TGTGCCTGGAGTTCCTGGGGCACGACATCTGGAAACACCATATATTTT. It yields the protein CAWSSWGTTSGNTIYF.

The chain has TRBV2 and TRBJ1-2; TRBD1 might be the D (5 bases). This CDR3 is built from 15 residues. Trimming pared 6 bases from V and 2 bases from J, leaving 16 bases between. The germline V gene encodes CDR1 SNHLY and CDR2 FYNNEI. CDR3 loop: CASSVRGLANYGYTF. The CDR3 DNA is TGTGCCAGCAGCGTGCGGGGGTTGGCCAACTATGGCTACACCTTC.

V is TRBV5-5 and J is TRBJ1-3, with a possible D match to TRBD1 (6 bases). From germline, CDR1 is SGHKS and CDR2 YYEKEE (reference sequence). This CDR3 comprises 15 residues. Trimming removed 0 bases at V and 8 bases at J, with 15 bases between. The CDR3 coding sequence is TGTGCCAGCAGCTTGGCCCCGGGGGGCGCTCACACCATATATTTT. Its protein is CASSLAPGGAHTIYF.

The DNA of the CDR3 is TGTGCCAGCAGCAAAGGTTGGCAGGGTATGAATGAGCAGTTCTTC. As protein: CASSKGWQGMNEQFF. V gene TRBV6-5 combines with J gene TRBJ2-1; D may be TRBD1 (5 bases). Looked up from germline, CDR1 is MNHEY and CDR2 is SVGAGI. This CDR3 has 15 amino acids. V lost 6 bases to trimming and J lost 7 bases, with 19 bases between them.

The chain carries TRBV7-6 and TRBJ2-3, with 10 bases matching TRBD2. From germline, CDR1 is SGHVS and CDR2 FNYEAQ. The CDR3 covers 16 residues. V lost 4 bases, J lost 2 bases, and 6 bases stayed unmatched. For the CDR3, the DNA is TGTGCCAGCAGCTCACTAGCGGGGCCAGACACAGATACGCAGTATTTT. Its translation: CASSSLAGPDTDTQYF.

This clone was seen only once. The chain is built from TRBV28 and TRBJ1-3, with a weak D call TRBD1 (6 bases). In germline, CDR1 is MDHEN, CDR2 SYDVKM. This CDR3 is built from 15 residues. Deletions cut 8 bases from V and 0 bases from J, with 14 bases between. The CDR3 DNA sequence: TGTGCCAGCGCCGCAGGGGTTCGCTCTGGAAACACCATATATTTT. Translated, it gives CASAAGVRSGNTIYF.

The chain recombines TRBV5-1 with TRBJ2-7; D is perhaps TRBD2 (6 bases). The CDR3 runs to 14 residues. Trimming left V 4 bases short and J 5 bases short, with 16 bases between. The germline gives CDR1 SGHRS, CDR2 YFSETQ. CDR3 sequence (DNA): TGCGCCAGCAGCCGGATTGGCGGGGCCAACGAGCAGTACTTC. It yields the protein CASSRIGGANEQYF. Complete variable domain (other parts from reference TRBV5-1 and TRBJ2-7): KAGVTQTPRYLIKTRGQQVTLSCSPISGHRSVSWYQQTPGQGLQFLFEYFSETQRNKGNFPGRFSGRQFSNSRSEMNVSTLELGDSALYLCASSRIGGANEQYFGPGTRLTVT.

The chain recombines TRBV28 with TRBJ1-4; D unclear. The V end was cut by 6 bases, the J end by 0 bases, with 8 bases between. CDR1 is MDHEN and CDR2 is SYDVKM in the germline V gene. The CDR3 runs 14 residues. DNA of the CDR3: TGTGCCAGCAGGAGACTAACAACTAATGAAAAACTGTTTTTT. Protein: CASRRLTTNEKLFF.

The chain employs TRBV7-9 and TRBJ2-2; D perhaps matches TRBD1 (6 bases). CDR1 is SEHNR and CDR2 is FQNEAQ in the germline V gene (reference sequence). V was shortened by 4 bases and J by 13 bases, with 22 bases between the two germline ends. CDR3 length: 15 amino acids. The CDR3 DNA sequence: TGTGCCAGCAGCTCCCACAGGGAAAGAGGCCCCGGGCTGTTTTTT. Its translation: CASSSHRERGPGLFF. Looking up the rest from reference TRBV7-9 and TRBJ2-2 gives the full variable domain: DTGVSQNPRHKITKRGQNVTFRCDPISEHNRLYWYRQTLGQGPEFLTYFQNEAQLEKSRLLSDRFSAERPKGSFSTLEIQRTEQGDSAMYLCASSSHRERGPGLFFGEGSRLTVL.

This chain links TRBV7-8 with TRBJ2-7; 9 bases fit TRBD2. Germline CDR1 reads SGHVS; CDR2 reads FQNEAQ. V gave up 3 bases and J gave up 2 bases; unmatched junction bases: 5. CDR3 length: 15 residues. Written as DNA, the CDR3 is TGTGCCAGCAGCTTCTCAAGCGGGGGGACCTACGAGCAGTACTTC. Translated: CASSFSSGGTYEQYF.

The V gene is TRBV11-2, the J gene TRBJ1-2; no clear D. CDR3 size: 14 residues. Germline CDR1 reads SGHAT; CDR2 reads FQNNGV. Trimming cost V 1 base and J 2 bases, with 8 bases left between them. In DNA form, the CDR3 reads TGTGCCAGCAGCTTAGTAGGAGGCAACTATGGCTACACCTTC. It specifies CASSLVGGNYGYTF.

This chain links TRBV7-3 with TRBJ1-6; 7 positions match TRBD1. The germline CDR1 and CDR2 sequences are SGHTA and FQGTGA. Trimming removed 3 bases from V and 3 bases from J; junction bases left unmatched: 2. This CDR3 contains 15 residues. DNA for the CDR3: TGTGCCAGCAGCTTCTCAGGGGGCTATAATTCACCCCTCCACTTT. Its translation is CASSFSGGYNSPLHF.

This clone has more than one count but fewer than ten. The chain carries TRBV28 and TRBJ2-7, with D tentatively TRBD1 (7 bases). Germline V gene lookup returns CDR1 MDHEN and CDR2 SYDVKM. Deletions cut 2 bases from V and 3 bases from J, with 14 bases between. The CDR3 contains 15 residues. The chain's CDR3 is CASSLPGGPGYEQYF. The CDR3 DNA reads TGTGCCAGCAGTTTACCAGGGGGGCCCGGCTACGAGCAGTACTTC.

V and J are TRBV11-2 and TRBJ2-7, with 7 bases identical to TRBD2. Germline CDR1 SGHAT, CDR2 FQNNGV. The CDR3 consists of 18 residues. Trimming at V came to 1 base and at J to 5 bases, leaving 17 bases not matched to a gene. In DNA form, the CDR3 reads TGTGCCAGCAGCTTAGTAGCGGGTGTATCGGCTAATAACAACGAGCAGTACTTC. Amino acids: CASSLVAGVSANNNEQYF.

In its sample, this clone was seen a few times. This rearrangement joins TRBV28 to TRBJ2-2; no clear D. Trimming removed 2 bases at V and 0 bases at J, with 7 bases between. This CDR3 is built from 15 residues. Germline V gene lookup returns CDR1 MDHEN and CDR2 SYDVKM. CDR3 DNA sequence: TGTGCCAGCAGTTTAGGGCAGCCGAACACCGGGGAGCTGTTTTTT. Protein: CASSLGQPNTGELFF.